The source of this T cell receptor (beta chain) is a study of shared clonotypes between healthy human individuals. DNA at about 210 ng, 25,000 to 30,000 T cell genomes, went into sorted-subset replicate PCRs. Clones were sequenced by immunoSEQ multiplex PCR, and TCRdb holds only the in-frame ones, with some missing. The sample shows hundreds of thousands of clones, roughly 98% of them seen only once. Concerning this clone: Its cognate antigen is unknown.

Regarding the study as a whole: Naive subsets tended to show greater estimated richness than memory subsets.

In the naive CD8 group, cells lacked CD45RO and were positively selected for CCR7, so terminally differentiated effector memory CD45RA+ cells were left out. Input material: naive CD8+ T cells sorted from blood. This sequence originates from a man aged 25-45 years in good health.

CDR3 bases: TGCAGCGTAGGGGGGACCGGCAATCAGCCCCAGCATTTT. This translates into CSVGGTGNQPQHF. The rearrangement links TRBV29-1 to TRBJ1-5; possibly TRBD1 for D (6 bases). The CDR3 is 13 residues long. CDR1 is SQVTM and CDR2 is ANQGSEA in the germline V gene. Trimming pared 6 bases from V and 2 bases from J, leaving 11 bases between.